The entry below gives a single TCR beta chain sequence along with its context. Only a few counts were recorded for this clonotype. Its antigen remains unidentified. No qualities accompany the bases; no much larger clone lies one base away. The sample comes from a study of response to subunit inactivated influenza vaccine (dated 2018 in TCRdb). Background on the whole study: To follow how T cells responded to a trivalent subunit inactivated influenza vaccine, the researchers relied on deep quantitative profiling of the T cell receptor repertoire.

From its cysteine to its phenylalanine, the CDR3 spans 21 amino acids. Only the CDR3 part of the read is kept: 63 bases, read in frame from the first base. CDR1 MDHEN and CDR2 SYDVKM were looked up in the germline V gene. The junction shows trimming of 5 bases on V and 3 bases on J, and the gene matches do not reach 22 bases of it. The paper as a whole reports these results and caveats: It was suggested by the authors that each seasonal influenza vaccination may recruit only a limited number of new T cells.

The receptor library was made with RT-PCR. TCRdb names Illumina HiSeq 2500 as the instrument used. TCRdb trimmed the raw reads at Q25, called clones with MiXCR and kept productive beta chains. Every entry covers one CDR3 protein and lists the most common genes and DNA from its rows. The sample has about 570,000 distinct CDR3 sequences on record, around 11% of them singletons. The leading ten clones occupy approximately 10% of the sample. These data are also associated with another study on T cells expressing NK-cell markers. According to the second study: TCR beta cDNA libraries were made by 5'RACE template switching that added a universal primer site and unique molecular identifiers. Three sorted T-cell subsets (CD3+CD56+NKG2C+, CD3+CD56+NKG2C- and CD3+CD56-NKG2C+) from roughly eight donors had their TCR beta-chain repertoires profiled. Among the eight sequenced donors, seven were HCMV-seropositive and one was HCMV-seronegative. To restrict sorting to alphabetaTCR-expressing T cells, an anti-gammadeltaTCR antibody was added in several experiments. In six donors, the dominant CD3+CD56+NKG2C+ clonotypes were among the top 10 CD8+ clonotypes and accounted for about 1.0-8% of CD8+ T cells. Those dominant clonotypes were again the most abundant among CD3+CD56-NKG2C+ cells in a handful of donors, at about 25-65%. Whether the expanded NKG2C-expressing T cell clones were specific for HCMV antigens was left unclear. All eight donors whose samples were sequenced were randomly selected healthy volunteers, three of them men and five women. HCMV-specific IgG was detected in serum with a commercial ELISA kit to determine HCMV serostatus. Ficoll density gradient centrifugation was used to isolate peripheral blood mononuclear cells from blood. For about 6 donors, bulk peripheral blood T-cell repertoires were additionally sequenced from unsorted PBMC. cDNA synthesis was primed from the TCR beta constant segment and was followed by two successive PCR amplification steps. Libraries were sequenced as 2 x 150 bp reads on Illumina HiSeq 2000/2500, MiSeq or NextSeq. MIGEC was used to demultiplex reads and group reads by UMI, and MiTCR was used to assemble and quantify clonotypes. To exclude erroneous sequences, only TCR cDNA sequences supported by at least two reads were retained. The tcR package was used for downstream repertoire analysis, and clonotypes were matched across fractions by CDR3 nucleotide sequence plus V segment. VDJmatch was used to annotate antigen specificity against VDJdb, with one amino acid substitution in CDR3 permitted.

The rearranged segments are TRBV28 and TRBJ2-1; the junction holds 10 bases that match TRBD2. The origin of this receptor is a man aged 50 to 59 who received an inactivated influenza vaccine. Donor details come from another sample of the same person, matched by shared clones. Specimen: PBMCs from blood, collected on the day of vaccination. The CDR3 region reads CASSPPGVGHMLAGDYNEQFF. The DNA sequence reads TGTGCCAGCAGTCCCCCTGGGGTAGGTCATATGCTAGCGGGAGACTACAATGAGCAGTTCTTC. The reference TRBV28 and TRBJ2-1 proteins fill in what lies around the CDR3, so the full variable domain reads DVKVTQSSRYLVKRTGEKVFLECVQDMDHENMFWYRQDPGLGLRLIYFSYDVKMKEKGDIPEGYSVSREKKERFSLILESASTNQTSMYLCASSPPGVGHMLAGDYNEQFFGPGTRLTVL.